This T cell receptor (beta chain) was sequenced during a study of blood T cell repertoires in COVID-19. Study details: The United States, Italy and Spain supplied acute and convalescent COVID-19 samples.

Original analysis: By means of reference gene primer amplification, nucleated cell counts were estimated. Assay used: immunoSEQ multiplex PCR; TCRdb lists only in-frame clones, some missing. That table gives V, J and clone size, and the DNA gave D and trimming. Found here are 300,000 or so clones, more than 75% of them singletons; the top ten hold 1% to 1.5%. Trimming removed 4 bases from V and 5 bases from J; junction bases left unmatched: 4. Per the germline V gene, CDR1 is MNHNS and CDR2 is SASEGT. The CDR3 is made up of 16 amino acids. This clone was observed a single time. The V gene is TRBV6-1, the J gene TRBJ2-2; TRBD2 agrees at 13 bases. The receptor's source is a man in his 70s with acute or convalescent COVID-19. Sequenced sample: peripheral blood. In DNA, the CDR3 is TGTGCCAGCAGTGGAGGACTAGCGGGAGTAACCGGGGAGCTGTTTTTT. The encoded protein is CASSGGLAGVTGELFF.